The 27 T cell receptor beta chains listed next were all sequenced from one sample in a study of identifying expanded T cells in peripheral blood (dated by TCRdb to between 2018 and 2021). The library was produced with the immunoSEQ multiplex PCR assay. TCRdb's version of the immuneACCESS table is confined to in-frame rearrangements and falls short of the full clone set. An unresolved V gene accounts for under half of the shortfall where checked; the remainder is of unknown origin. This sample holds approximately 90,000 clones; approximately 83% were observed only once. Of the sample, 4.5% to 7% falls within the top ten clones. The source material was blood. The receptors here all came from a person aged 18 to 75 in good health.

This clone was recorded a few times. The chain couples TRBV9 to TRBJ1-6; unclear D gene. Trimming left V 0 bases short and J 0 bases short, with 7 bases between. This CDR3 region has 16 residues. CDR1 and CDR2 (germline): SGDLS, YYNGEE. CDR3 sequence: CASSVEGNSYNSPLHF. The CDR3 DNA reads TGTGCCAGCAGCGTAGAAGGCAACTCCTATAATTCACCCCTCCACTTT. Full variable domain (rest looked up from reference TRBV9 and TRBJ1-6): DSGVTQTPKHLITATGQRVTLRCSPRSGDLSVYWYQQSLDQGLQFLIQYYNGEERAKGNILERFSAQQFPDLHSELNLSSLELGDSALYFCASSVEGNSYNSPLHFGNGTRLTVT.

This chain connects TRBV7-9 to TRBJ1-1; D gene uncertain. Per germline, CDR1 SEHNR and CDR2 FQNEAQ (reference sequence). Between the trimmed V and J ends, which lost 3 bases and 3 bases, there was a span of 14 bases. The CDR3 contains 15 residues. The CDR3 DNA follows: TGTGCCAGCAGCTTCCCAGAGAGAGGTTACACTGAAGCTTTCTTT. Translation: CASSFPERGYTEAFF.

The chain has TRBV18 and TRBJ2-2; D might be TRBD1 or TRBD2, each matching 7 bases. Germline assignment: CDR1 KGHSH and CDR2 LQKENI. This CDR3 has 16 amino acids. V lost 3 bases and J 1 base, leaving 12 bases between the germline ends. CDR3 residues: CASSPPGGVNTGELFF. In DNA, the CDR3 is TGTGCCAGCTCACCTCCAGGGGGGGTGAACACCGGGGAGCTGTTTTTT.

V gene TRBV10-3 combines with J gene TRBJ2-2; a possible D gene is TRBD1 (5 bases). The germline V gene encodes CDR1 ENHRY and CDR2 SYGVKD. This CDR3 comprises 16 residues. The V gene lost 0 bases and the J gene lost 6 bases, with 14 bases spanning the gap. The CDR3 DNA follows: TGTGCCATCAGTGAGTCGAAGGGGCAGGTACCCGGGGAGCTGTTTTTT. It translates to CAISESKGQVPGELFF.

This CDR3 reads CASSLASQGNTEAFF. The CDR3 DNA follows: TGTGCCAGCAGCTTAGCCTCTCAAGGGAACACTGAAGCTTTCTTT. The chain links TRBV5-6 to TRBJ1-1; D is undetermined. V lost 2 bases and J 1 base, leaving 12 bases between the germline ends. Per germline, CDR1 SGHDT and CDR2 YYEEEE. This CDR3 is 15 amino acids long.

CDR3 in amino acids: CASSQVAGNTIYF. In DNA, the CDR3 is TGCGCCAGCAGCCAAGTCGCTGGAAACACCATATATTTT. The rearrangement joins TRBV4-1 to TRBJ1-3; unclear D gene. Between the trimmed V and J ends, which lost 1 base and 2 bases, there was a span of 3 bases. Per germline, CDR1 MGHRA and CDR2 YSYEKL. CDR3 length: 13 amino acids.

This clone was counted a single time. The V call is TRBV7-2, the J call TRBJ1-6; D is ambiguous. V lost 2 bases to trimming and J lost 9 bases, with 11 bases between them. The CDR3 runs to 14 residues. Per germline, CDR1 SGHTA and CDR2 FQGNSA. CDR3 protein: CASSLTGRSSPLHF. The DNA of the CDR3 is TGTGCCAGCAGCTTAACGGGTCGAAGTTCACCCCTCCACTTT.

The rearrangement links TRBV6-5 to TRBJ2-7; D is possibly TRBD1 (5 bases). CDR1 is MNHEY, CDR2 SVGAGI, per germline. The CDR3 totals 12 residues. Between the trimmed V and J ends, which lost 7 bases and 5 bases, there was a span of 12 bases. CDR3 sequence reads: CASTPGHNEQYF. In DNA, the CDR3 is TGTGCCAGCACCCCCGGACATAACGAGCAGTACTTC.

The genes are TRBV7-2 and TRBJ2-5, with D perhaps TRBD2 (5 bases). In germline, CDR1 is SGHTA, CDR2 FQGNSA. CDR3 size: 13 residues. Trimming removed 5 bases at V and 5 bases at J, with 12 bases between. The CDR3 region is CASSLTRLETQYF. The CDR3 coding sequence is TGTGCCAGCAGCCTAACTAGGTTGGAGACCCAGTACTTC.

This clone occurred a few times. The CDR3 here is CASSPARTEVDWITDTQYF. CDR3 DNA: TGTGCCAGCAGCCCCGCAAGAACCGAGGTGGATTGGATCACAGATACGCAGTATTTT. J is TRBJ2-3 and V is TRBV7-9; D unclear. This CDR3 has 19 amino acids. CDR1 is SEHNR and CDR2 is FQNEAQ in the germline V gene (reference sequence). Trimming took 5 bases from V and 2 from J, leaving 26 bases between them.

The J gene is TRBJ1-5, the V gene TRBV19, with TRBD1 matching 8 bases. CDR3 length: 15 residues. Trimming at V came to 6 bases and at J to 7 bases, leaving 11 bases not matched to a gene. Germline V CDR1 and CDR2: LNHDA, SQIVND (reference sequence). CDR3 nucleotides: TGTGCCAGTAGGGGGCAGGGGGCGTTTAACCAGCCCCAGCATTTT. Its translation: CASRGQGAFNQPQHF.

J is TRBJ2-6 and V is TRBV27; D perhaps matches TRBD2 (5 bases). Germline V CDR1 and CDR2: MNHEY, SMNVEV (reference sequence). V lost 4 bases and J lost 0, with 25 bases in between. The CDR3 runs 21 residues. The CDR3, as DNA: TGTGCCAGCAGTTCCCACCCGCCATTCAATGGAGGAGGCTCTGGGGCCAACGTCCTGACTTTC. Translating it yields CASSSHPPFNGGGSGANVLTF.

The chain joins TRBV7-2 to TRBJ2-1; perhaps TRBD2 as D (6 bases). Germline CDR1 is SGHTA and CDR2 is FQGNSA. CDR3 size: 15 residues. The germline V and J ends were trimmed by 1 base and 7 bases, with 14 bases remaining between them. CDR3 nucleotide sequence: TGTGCCAGCAGCTTAGTTGTGACTAGTAAGAATGAGCAGTTCTTC. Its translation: CASSLVVTSKNEQFF.

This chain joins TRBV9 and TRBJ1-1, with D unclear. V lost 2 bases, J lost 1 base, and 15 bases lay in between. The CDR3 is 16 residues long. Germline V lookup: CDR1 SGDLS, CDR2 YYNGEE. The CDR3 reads CASSVAPGRQNTEAFF. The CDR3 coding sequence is TGTGCCAGCAGCGTGGCCCCCGGCAGGCAGAACACTGAAGCTTTCTTT.

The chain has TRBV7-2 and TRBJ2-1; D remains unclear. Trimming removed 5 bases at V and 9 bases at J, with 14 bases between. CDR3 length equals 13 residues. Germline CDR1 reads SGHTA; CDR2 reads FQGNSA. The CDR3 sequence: CASSPTKNREQFF. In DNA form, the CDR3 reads TGTGCCAGCAGCCCGACGAAAAACCGTGAGCAGTTCTTC.

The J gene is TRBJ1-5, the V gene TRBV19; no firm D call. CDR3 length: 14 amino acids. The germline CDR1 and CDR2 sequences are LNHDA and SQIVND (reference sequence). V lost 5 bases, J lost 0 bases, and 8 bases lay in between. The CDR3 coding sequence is TGTGCCAGTAGTTGGGGTGGTAGCAATCAGCCCCAGCATTTT. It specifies CASSWGGSNQPQHF.

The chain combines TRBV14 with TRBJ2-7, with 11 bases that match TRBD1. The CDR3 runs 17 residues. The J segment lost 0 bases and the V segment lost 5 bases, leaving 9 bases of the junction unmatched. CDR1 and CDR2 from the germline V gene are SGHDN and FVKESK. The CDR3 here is CASSSGTGGLSSYEQYF. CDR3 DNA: TGTGCCAGCAGCTCCGGGACAGGGGGACTCTCCTCCTACGAGCAGTACTTC.

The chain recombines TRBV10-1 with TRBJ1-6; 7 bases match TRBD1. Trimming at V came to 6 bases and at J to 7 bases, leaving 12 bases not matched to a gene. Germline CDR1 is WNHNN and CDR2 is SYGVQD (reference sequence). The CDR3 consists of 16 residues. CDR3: CASRKVVAGGNSPLHF. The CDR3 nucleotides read TGCGCCAGCAGGAAAGTAGTGGCAGGGGGAAATTCACCCCTCCACTTT.

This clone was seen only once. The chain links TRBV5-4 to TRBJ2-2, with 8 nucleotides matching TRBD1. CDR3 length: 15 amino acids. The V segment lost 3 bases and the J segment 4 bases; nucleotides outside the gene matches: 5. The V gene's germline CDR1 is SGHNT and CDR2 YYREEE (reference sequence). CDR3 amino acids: CASSSRDRFTGELFF. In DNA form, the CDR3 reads TGTGCCAGCAGCTCCCGGGACAGGTTCACCGGGGAGCTGTTTTTT.

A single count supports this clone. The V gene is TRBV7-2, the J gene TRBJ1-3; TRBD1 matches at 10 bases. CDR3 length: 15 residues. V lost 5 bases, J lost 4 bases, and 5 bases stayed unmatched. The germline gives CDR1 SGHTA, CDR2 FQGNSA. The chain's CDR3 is CASSLGTGAGNTIYF. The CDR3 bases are TGTGCCAGCAGCCTGGGGACAGGGGCAGGAAACACCATATATTTT. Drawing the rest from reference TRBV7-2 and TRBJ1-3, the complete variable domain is GAGVSQSPSNKVTEKGKDVELRCDPISGHTALYWYRQSLGQGLEFLIYFQGNSAPDKSGLPSDRFSAERTGGSVSTLTIQRTQQEDSAVYLCASSLGTGAGNTIYFGEGSWLTVV.

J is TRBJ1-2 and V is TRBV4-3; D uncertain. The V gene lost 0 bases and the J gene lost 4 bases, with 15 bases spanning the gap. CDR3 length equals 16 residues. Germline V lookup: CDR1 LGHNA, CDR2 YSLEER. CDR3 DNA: TGCGCCAGCAGCCAAGAGGGAGGCATCAACATCTATGGCTACACCTTC. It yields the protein CASSQEGGINIYGYTF.

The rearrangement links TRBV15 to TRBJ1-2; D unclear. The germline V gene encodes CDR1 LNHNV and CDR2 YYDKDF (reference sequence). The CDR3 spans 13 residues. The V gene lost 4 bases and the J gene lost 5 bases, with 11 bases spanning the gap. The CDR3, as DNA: TGTGCCACCAGCAAGGAAGGCAGATATGGCTACACCTTC. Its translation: CATSKEGRYGYTF.

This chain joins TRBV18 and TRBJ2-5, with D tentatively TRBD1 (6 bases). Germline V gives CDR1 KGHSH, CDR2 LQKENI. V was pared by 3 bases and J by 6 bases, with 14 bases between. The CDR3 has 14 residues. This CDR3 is CASSPPGQEQTQYF. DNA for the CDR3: TGTGCCAGCTCACCTCCGGGACAAGAGCAGACCCAGTACTTC.

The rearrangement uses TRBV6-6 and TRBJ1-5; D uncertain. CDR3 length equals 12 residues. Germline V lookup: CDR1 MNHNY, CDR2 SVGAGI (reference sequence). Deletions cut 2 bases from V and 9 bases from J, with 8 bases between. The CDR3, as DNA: TGTGCCAGCAGTTACCCGGCTCGGCCCCAGCATTTT. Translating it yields CASSYPARPQHF.

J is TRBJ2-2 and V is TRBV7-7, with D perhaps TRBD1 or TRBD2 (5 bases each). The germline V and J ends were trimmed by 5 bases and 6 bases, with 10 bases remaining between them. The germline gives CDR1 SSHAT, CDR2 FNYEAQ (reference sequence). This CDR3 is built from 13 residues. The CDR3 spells CASSPGRAGELFF. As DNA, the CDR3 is TGTGCCAGCAGCCCGGGGCGGGCCGGGGAGCTGTTTTTT.

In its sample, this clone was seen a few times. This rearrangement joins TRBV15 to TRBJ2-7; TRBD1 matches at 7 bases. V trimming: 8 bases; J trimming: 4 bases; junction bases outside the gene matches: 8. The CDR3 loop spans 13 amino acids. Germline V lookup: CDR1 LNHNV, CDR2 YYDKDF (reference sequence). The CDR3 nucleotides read TGTGCCACCGCCCAGGGGGTGGGTTACGAGCAGTACTTC. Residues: CATAQGVGYEQYF.

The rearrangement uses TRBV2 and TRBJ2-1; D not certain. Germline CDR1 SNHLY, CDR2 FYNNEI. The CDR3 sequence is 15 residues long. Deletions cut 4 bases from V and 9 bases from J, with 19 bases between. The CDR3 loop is CASSGPIVGKGEQFF. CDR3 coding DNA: TGTGCCAGCAGTGGGCCTATCGTAGGGAAAGGTGAGCAGTTCTTC.